Shown below are 31 T cell receptor beta chains from a single sample sequenced in a study of blood T cells in healthy people across ages. The second PCR ran roughly 6 to 11 cycles with a sample-barcoded 5' primer and J-beta primers. TCRdb analysed the 5' RACE reads with MiXCR anew, one entry per CDR3 protein. The repertoire includes about 830,000 distinct CDR3 sequences, roughly 50% of them detected once, and 20% to 25% sits in the top ten. The specimen was blood. Receptors were obtained from a man under 40 in good health.

The CDR3 here is CASSEVRFQSEGYEQYF. As DNA, the CDR3 is TGTGCCAGCAGTGAAGTTCGTTTCCAGTCAGAGGGCTACGAGCAGTACTTC. This chain uses TRBV6-1 with TRBJ2-7, with a weak D call TRBD2 (5 bases). Trimming removed 1 base from V and 3 bases from J, with 19 bases in between. The CDR3 totals 17 residues. In germline, CDR1 is MNHNS, CDR2 SASEGT.

This clonotype was picked up a small number of times. The chain carries TRBV20-1 and TRBJ2-1; 8 nucleotides match TRBD1. The V gene's germline CDR1 is DFQATT and CDR2 SNEGSKA (reference sequence). Germline trimming cut 6 bases from V and 8 bases from J; bases unmatched to any gene: 12. This CDR3 is 14 amino acids long. The CDR3 nucleotides read TGCAGTGCCCCCCAGGGGGCTTTGTGGGATGAGCAGTTCTTC. This sequence encodes CSAPQGALWDEQFF.

This clonotype was counted a single time. At one boundary the junction diverges from the germline segment, which might be a read error. J is TRBJ2-1 and V is TRBV7-6; D unclear. Germline CDR1 is SGHVS and CDR2 is FNYEAQ. CDR3 length: 15 amino acids. The CDR3 DNA reads TGTGCCAACAGCTTCTCCCCATCTTCCTACAATGAGCAGTTCTTC. This translates into CANSFSPSSYNEQFF.

The chain has TRBV6-5 and TRBJ1-1; possible D gene TRBD1, 5 bases. The CDR3 is 14 residues long. Trimming removed 4 bases at V and 2 bases at J, with 11 bases between. Germline V gene data show CDR1 as MNHEY and CDR2 as SVGAGI. The CDR3 region has the DNA TGTGCCAGCAGTTTGCCAGGGAGTAACACTGAAGCTTTCTTT. Translated: CASSLPGSNTEAFF.

The V and J genes are TRBV12-3 or TRBV12-4 and TRBJ2-1; 12 positions agree with TRBD2. With 5 bases clipped from V and 10 bases from J, the junction kept 9 bases outside the gene matches. The CDR3 loop spans 15 amino acids. Here the CDR3 DNA reads TGTGCCAGCAGTCCCCTAGCGGGGGGGTTTGGGGAGCAGTTCTTC. Protein product: CASSPLAGGFGEQFF.

In this sample, this clonotype turned up once. The J gene is TRBJ2-5, the V gene TRBV20-1, with 8 positions matching TRBD2. The J call may be wrong; the DNA end is better matched by TRBJ2-1. The CDR3 length is 12 residues. Germline V CDR1 and CDR2: DFQATT, SNEGSKA (reference sequence). CDR3 DNA: TGCAGTGCTAGCAGCGGGAGAGAGACCCAGTTCTTC. Translation: CSASSGRETQFF.

The chain uses TRBV18 and TRBJ1-1; 7 bases are shared with TRBD1. After removal of 3 bases from V and 4 bases from J, the junction contained 5 bases not matched to a gene. The CDR3 is made up of 14 amino acids. The V gene's germline CDR1 is KGHSH and CDR2 LQKENI. The CDR3 loop is CASSPKSGGTEAFF. The CDR3 DNA is TGTGCCAGCTCACCTAAATCAGGGGGCACTGAAGCTTTCTTT.

This chain links TRBV30 with TRBJ2-3, with D hard to call. V was trimmed by 0 bases and J by 1 base, leaving 8 bases between them. The CDR3 runs to 14 residues. The V gene's germline CDR1 is GTSNPN and CDR2 SVGIG (reference sequence). The CDR3 DNA reads as TGTGCCTGGAGTGTAAGGGCGGGCACAGATACGCAGTATTTT. This translates into CAWSVRAGTDTQYF.

V and J are TRBV5-4 and TRBJ2-1, with 8 bases identical to TRBD2. This CDR3 contains 16 residues. Trimming cost V 4 bases and J 4 bases; bases outside gene matches: 10. Per the germline V gene, CDR1 is SGHNT and CDR2 is YYREEE (reference sequence). CDR3 nucleotide sequence: TGTGCCAGCAGCCGGGGGGGTAGCGGGTCATACAATGAGCAGTTCTTC. This encodes CASSRGGSGSYNEQFF.

The chain recombines TRBV6-2 or TRBV6-3 with TRBJ1-2; D is perhaps TRBD1 (6 bases). V was shortened by 4 bases and J by 8 bases, with 17 bases between the two germline ends. This CDR3 region has 14 residues. Germline CDR1 reads MNHEY; CDR2 reads SVGEGT. Here the CDR3 DNA reads TGTGCCAGCAGTTTCCAGGGGCTCAATCAGGGCTACACCTTC. Encoded protein: CASSFQGLNQGYTF.

The chain combines TRBV30 with TRBJ2-5; D unclear. There are 13 residues in the CDR3. With 0 bases removed from V and 5 bases from J, the gap between germline ends came to 10 bases. The germline V gene has CDR1 GTSNPN and CDR2 SVGIG (reference sequence). The DNA of the CDR3 is TGTGCCTGGAGTGTACGTGGTGTGGAGACCCAGTACTTC. Protein product: CAWSVRGVETQYF.

The gene calls are TRBV6-5 and TRBJ2-4; TRBD2 matches at 8 bases. The J call may be mistaken, given a closer DNA end match to TRBJ2-7. The germline V gene encodes CDR1 MNHEY and CDR2 SVGAGI. The CDR3 consists of 16 residues. The CDR3 reads CASSYSTSGGPYEQYF. The CDR3 bases are TGTGCCAGCAGTTACTCGACGTCGGGAGGGCCCTACGAGCAGTACTTC.

The rearrangement uses TRBV5-1 and TRBJ2-1; D uncertain. V was clipped by 4 bases and J by 8 bases, with 10 bases between them. The germline V gene encodes CDR1 SGHRS and CDR2 YFSETQ. The length of the CDR3 is 12 residues. The CDR3 protein is CASSKNSDEQFF. The CDR3 nucleotides read TGCGCCAGCAGCAAGAATTCTGATGAGCAGTTCTTC. The whole variable domain, remainder taken from reference TRBV5-1 and TRBJ2-1, is KAGVTQTPRYLIKTRGQQVTLSCSPISGHRSVSWYQQTPGQGLQFLFEYFSETQRNKGNFPGRFSGRQFSNSRSEMNVSTLELGDSALYLCASSKNSDEQFFGPGTRLTVL.

This clonotype has only a few counts. The chain couples TRBV11-1 to TRBJ2-7; D may correspond to TRBD1 or TRBD2 (5 bases each). Near its end, the DNA agrees better with TRBJ2-5, so the J call may be wrong. CDR1 SGHAT and CDR2 FQDESV come from the germline V gene (reference sequence). This CDR3 has 15 amino acids. The DNA of the CDR3 is TGTGCCAGCAGCCCCCCGCTAGCAGGGTGGGAGACCCAGTACTTC. Residues: CASSPPLAGWETQYF.

The chain recombines TRBV4-2 with TRBJ2-2; D is unclear. Germline V gene sequence: CDR1 LGHNA, CDR2 YNFKEQ. Trimming cost V 1 base and J 0 bases, with 12 bases left between them. The CDR3 covers 17 residues. The chain's CDR3 is CASSQGDILPNTGELFF. CDR3 bases: TGTGCCAGCAGCCAAGGGGATATACTCCCGAACACCGGGGAGCTGTTTTTT.

The chain joins TRBV29-1 to TRBJ1-2; tentative D call: TRBD1 (5 bases). The ends were cut back, 6 bases at V and 3 bases at J, with 14 bases in the middle. The CDR3 is made up of 13 amino acids. Per germline, CDR1 SQVTM and CDR2 ANQGSEA. The CDR3 DNA is TGCAGCGTACCGGGACGGAGAGACTATGGCTACACCTTC. It yields the protein CSVPGRRDYGYTF.

A few counts support this clonotype. This rearrangement joins TRBV20-1 to TRBJ1-5; D is possibly TRBD1 (5 bases). The CDR3 contains 14 residues. Trimming removed 3 bases from V and 4 bases from J, with 13 bases in between. Looked up from germline, CDR1 is DFQATT and CDR2 is SNEGSKA (reference sequence). CDR3 sequence: CSARAGANNQPQHF. DNA of the CDR3: TGCAGTGCTAGGGCCGGGGCCAATAATCAGCCCCAGCATTTT.

This clonotype was counted a few times. This chain uses TRBV20-1 with TRBJ2-3, with 9 positions matching TRBD1. The germline gives CDR1 DFQATT, CDR2 SNEGSKA (reference sequence). This CDR3 spans 13 amino acids. V shed 6 bases and J 4 bases; nucleotides not matched to a gene: 5. The CDR3 DNA follows: TGCAGTGCCCGGGACAGGGCTGCAGATACGCAGTATTTT. Its translation: CSARDRAADTQYF.

This clonotype appeared a few times. The CDR3 spells CASSPRTGEGNTEAFF. For the CDR3, the DNA is TGCGCCAGCAGCCCGCGGACAGGGGAGGGAAACACTGAAGCTTTCTTT. The chain is built from TRBV5-1 and TRBJ1-1; 9 positions match TRBD1. The CDR3 consists of 16 residues. The V and J ends lost 4 bases and 2 bases, in that order; junction bases with no gene match: 9. CDR1 and CDR2 from the germline V gene are SGHRS and YFSETQ.

The chain joins TRBV7-2 to TRBJ1-1, with no clear D. Trimming cost V 5 bases and J 5 bases, with 12 bases left between them. The CDR3 has 13 residues. In germline, CDR1 is SGHTA, CDR2 FQGNSA. The DNA of the CDR3 is TGTGCCAGCAGCCGCCAGTGGGAGACTGAAGCTTTCTTT. Its protein is CASSRQWETEAFF.

The CDR3 nucleotides are TGTGCCAGCAGCTTAAATTCAGTGACAGTCTACAATGAGCAGTACTTC. Residues: CASSLNSVTVYNEQYF. V usage is TRBV7-2 and J usage is TRBJ2-1, with D tentatively TRBD1 (5 bases). The end of the DNA fits TRBJ2-7 better, so the J call may be wrong. CDR1 SGHTA and CDR2 FQGNSA come from the germline V gene. This CDR3 is built from 16 residues.

The chain has TRBV5-1 and TRBJ2-3; D ambiguous. CDR1 is SGHRS, CDR2 YFSETQ, per germline. This CDR3 contains 13 residues. V shed 3 bases and J shed 2 bases, with 7 bases lying between them. This CDR3 reads CASSSDLTDTQYF. CDR3 DNA sequence: TGCGCCAGCAGCTCCGACCTCACAGATACGCAGTATTTT.

The gene calls are TRBV5-1 and TRBJ2-7; 14 bases agree with TRBD2. The length of the CDR3 is 16 residues. The germline gives CDR1 SGHRS, CDR2 YFSETQ. J gave up 4 bases and V 4 bases, and 7 bases lay outside the gene matches. The CDR3 protein is CASSRGLAGVEYEQYF. DNA for the CDR3: TGCGCCAGCAGCCGGGGACTAGCGGGAGTGGAGTACGAGCAGTACTTC.

The CDR3 DNA follows: TGTGCCAGCAGGCTTAGAGGTGACGGGGGAATCTCTGGGGCCAACGTCCTGACTTTC. It is translated as CASRLRGDGGISGANVLTF. The chain uses TRBV11-2 and TRBJ2-6; TRBD2 is a possible D gene (6 bases). The germline gives CDR1 SGHAT, CDR2 FQNNGV. V was shortened by 6 bases and J by 0 bases, with 21 bases between the two germline ends. The CDR3 sequence is 19 residues long. Complete variable domain (other parts from reference TRBV11-2 and TRBJ2-6): EAGVAQSPRYKIIEKRQSVAFWCNPISGHATLYWYQQILGQGPKLLIQFQNNGVVDDSQLPKDRFSAERLKGVDSTLKIQPAKLEDSAVYLCASRLRGDGGISGANVLTFGAGSRLTVL.

The chain is built from TRBV2 and TRBJ2-5, with TRBD2 as a possible D gene (5 bases). Trimming pared 7 bases from V and 4 bases from J, leaving 13 bases between. This CDR3 comprises 13 residues. Germline V gene data show CDR1 as SNHLY and CDR2 as FYNNEI. In nucleotides, the CDR3 is TGTGCCAGCAAGGCAGAGGGTGGAGAGACCCAGTACTTC. Its protein is CASKAEGGETQYF. Looking up the rest from reference TRBV2 and TRBJ2-5 gives the full variable domain: EPEVTQTPSHQVTQMGQEVILRCVPISNHLYFYWYRQILGQKVEFLVSFYNNEISEKSEIFDDQFSVERPDGSNFTLKIRSTKLEDSAMYFCASKAEGGETQYFGPGTRLLVL.

This clonotype has more than one count but fewer than ten. V and J are TRBV9 and TRBJ2-4, with 7 bases matching TRBD1. J was trimmed by 14 bases and V by 1 base; bases with no gene match: 12. Germline V gene sequence: CDR1 SGDLS, CDR2 YYNGEE. This CDR3 spans 14 amino acids. The CDR3 reads CASSVKGEEGAKYF. The DNA for the CDR3 is TGTGCCAGCAGCGTAAAAGGGGAAGAGGGGGCAAAGTACTTC.

This chain joins TRBV20-1 and TRBJ2-7; TRBD2 matches at 7 bases. This CDR3 region has 14 residues. Unmatched junction bases numbered 3, after V lost 1 base and J lost 0 bases. Looked up from germline, CDR1 is DFQATT and CDR2 is SNEGSKA (reference sequence). The CDR3, as DNA: TGCAGTGCTAGAGGGTCTAGCGGCTCCTACGAGCAGTACTTC. This translates into CSARGSSGSYEQYF.

This clonotype was counted only a few times. The chain combines TRBV13 with TRBJ1-2; 9 nucleotides agree with TRBD1. Germline V CDR1 and CDR2: PRHDT, FYEKMQ (reference sequence). Trimming took 2 bases from V and 7 from J; bases not matched to a gene: 8. The CDR3 is 15 amino acids. CDR3 nucleotides: TGTGCCAGCAGCTTACGAGCGGACAGGGGCTCTGGCTACACCTTC. It yields the protein CASSLRADRGSGYTF.

The rearrangement links TRBV7-2 to TRBJ2-5, with D perhaps matching TRBD1 (7 bases). The germline V gene encodes CDR1 SGHTA and CDR2 FQGNSA. Trimming left V 8 bases short and J 3 bases short, with 10 bases between. The CDR3 is 12 amino acids. The chain's CDR3 is CASGGTEETQYF. The CDR3 DNA follows: TGTGCCAGCGGCGGGACAGAAGAGACCCAGTACTTC.

V gene TRBV7-3 combines with J gene TRBJ2-2; perhaps TRBD1 as D (5 bases). Trimming cost V 0 bases and J 6 bases, with 14 bases left between them. The CDR3 runs 16 residues. The germline V gene has CDR1 SGHTA and CDR2 FQGTGA. Written as DNA, the CDR3 is TGTGCCAGCAGCTTAACCCGGACACCAAACGCCGGGGAGCTGTTTTTT. It specifies CASSLTRTPNAGELFF.

The chain combines TRBV30 with TRBJ1-2; D unclear. Germline lookup yields CDR1 GTSNPN and CDR2 SVGIG (reference sequence). CDR3 length: 10 residues. The CDR3 DNA reads as TGTGCACGGAGGGCAGGAGGCTACACCTTC. This codes for CARRAGGYTF.